Below are 5 T cell receptor beta chains sequenced from a single sample in a study of shared clonotypes between healthy human individuals. This table comes from immunoSEQ multiplex PCR, and its TCRdb copy is limited to in-frame clones, with some not included. Found here are about 2.1 million clones, roughly 93% of them singletons; the top ten hold about 1.6%. Naivety among CD8 cells was defined by CD45RO negativity and positive CCR7 selection, thereby excluding terminally differentiated effector memory CD45RA+ cells. Sequencing used naive CD8+ T cells from PBMCs. Receptors originate from a man aged 18 to 35 in good health. Some clones in this sample may be carry-over from other donors' samples.

The chain uses TRBV5-8 and TRBJ2-5; no definite D call. Germline CDR1 and CDR2: SGHTS and YDEGEE. V dropped 4 bases and J dropped 2 bases, with 15 bases sitting between them. The CDR3 extends over 15 amino acids. The chain's CDR3 is CASSILRRKQETQYF. CDR3 in DNA: TGTGCCAGCAGCATTCTTCGACGGAAACAAGAGACCCAGTACTTC.

The gene calls are TRBV28 and TRBJ2-7, with a tentative D call TRBD2 (6 bases). The germline V gene encodes CDR1 MDHEN and CDR2 SYDVKM. The CDR3 has 14 amino acids. V gave up 5 bases and J gave up 4 bases, with 15 bases separating them. This CDR3 is CASSPHWGVYEQYF. In DNA form, the CDR3 reads TGTGCCAGCAGTCCCCACTGGGGGGTTTACGAGCAGTACTTC.

The chain is built from TRBV29-1 and TRBJ2-7; D is uncertain. The germline V and J ends were trimmed by 0 bases and 2 bases, with 11 bases remaining between them. Per the germline V gene, CDR1 is SQVTM and CDR2 is ANQGSEA. This CDR3 spans 14 amino acids. The CDR3 nucleotides read TGCAGCGTTGAAGATCCCGGTTCTACCTACGAGCAGTACTTC. This translates into CSVEDPGSTYEQYF.

Written as DNA, the CDR3 is TGTGCCAGCAGTTATAGTGGTGGCAATCAGCCCCAGCATTTT. Translated: CASSYSGGNQPQHF. The V and J genes are TRBV27 and TRBJ1-5; D is uncertain. There are 14 residues in the CDR3. Per the germline V gene, CDR1 is MNHEY and CDR2 is SMNVEV (reference sequence). Trimming took 4 bases from V and 2 from J, leaving 9 bases between them.

This chain uses TRBV28 with TRBJ1-2, with 7 nucleotides matching TRBD1. This CDR3 contains 12 residues. The V gene's germline CDR1 is MDHEN and CDR2 SYDVKM. The V segment lost 6 bases and the J segment 6 bases; nucleotides outside the gene matches: 4. The CDR3 here is CASSWTGNGYTF. The CDR3 DNA follows: TGTGCCAGCAGCTGGACAGGAAATGGCTACACCTTC.